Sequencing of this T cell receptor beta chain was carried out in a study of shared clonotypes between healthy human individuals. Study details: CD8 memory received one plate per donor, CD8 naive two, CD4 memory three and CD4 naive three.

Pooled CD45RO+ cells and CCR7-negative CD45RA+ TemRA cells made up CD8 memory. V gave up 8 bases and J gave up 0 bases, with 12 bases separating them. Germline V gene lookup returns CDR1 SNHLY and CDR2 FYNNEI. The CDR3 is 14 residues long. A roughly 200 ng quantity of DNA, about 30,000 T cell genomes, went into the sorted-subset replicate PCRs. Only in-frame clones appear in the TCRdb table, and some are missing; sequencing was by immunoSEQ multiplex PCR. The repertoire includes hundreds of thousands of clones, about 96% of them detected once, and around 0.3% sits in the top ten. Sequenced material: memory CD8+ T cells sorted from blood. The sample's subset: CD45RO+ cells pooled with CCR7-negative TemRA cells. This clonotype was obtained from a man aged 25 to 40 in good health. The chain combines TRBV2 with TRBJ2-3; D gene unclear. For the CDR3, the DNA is TGTGCCAGCGGTTCGGTGGACAGCACAGATACGCAGTATTTT. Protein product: CASGSVDSTDTQYF.